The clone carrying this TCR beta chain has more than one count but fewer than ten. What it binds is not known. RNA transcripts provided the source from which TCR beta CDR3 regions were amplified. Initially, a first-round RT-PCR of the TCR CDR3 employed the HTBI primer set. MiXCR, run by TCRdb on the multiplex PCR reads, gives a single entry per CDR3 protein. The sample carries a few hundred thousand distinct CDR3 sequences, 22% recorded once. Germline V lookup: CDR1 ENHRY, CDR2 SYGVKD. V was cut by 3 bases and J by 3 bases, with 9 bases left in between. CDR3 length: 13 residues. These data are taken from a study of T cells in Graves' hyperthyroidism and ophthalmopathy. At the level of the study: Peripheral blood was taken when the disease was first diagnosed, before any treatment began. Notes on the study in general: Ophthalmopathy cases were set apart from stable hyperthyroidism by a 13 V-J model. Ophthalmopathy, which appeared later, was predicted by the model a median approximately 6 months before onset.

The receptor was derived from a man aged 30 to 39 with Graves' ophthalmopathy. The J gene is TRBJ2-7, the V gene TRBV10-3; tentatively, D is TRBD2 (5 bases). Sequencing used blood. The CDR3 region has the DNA TGTGCCATCAGTGATGTAGCGATCTACGAGCAGTACTTC. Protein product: CAISDVAIYEQYF.